A selection of T cell receptor beta chains follows, all from one sample in a study of beta chain features in type 1 diabetes. Some clones are missing from TCRdb's copy, which holds only in-frame ones; the method was immunoSEQ multiplex PCR. The sample shows 300,000 to 350,000 clones, roughly a tenth of them seen only once. Sequenced input: central memory CD4+ T cells from blood. The receptor source for this set is a man under 40 with type 1 diabetes. Both conserved end residues are part of each CDR3. The order of the fields is J gene, clone size, CDR3 length, D gene, V gene, CDR3 protein, CDR3 DNA. A D gene is named only where the DNA matches it firmly. Clone size is stated in some rows and not others, as once, few, many or a class when expanded.

J gene: TRBJ2-7
clone size: few
CDR3 length: 13
D gene: NA
V gene: TRBV5-1
CDR3 protein: CASSADSSYEQYF
CDR3 DNA: TGCGCCAGCAGCGCGGACAGCTCCTACGAGCAGTACTTC

J gene: TRBJ2-3
clone size: NA
CDR3 length: 15
D gene: TRBD1
V gene: TRBV2
CDR3 protein: CASVIIGTGADTQYF
CDR3 DNA: TGTGCCAGCGTTATCATAGGGACAGGGGCAGATACGCAGTATTTT

J gene: TRBJ2-2
clone size: NA
CDR3 length: 15
D gene: NA
V gene: TRBV18
CDR3 protein: CASSPGATGTGELFF
CDR3 DNA: TGTGCCAGCTCACCGGGGGCCACGGGAACCGGGGAGCTGTTTTTT

J gene: TRBJ2-5
clone size: few
CDR3 length: 14
D gene: NA
V gene: TRBV10-3
CDR3 protein: CAISLQGAQETQYF
CDR3 DNA: TGTGCCATCAGTCTACAGGGAGCCCAAGAGACCCAGTACTTC

J gene: TRBJ2-2
clone size: few
CDR3 length: 14
D gene: NA
V gene: TRBV11-2
CDR3 protein: CASSGRRNTGELFF
CDR3 DNA: TGTGCCAGCAGCGGACGCAGGAACACCGGGGAGCTGTTTTTT

J gene: TRBJ1-6
clone size: NA
CDR3 length: 14
D gene: NA
V gene: TRBV10-3
CDR3 protein: CAISEARERSPLHF
CDR3 DNA: TGTGCCATCAGTGAGGCCCGGGAGCGTTCACCCCTCCACTTT

J gene: TRBJ2-7
clone size: few
CDR3 length: 16
D gene: NA
V gene: TRBV7-2
CDR3 protein: CASSTSFGQQGAEQYF
CDR3 DNA: TGTGCCAGCAGCACTTCATTCGGTCAACAAGGAGCCGAGCAGTACTTC

J gene: TRBJ2-7
clone size: NA
CDR3 length: 12
D gene: TRBD2
V gene: TRBV29-1
CDR3 protein: CSVKRGSYEQYF
CDR3 DNA: TGCAGCGTTAAGCGGGGCTCCTACGAGCAGTACTTC

J gene: TRBJ1-4
clone size: many
CDR3 length: 14
D gene: TRBD1
V gene: TRBV27
CDR3 protein: CASNPGGGSEKLFF
CDR3 DNA: TGTGCCAGCAACCCAGGGGGCGGATCTGAAAAACTGTTTTTT

J gene: TRBJ2-3
clone size: NA
CDR3 length: 13
D gene: TRBD2
V gene: TRBV30
CDR3 protein: CAYGTSGTDTQYF
CDR3 DNA: TGTGCCTACGGGACTAGCGGCACAGATACGCAGTATTTT

J gene: TRBJ2-3
clone size: once
CDR3 length: 13
D gene: NA
V gene: TRBV7-7
CDR3 protein: CASSFSDTDTQYF
CDR3 DNA: TGTGCCAGCAGCTTCTCCGACACAGATACGCAGTATTTT

J gene: TRBJ1-2
clone size: few
CDR3 length: 15
D gene: TRBD1
V gene: TRBV6-5
CDR3 protein: CASSYSRQGADGYTF
CDR3 DNA: TGTGCCAGCAGTTATTCCCGACAGGGGGCCGATGGCTACACCTTC

J gene: TRBJ1-5
clone size: few
CDR3 length: 14
D gene: TRBD1
V gene: TRBV28
CDR3 protein: CASIGTGFEQPQHF
CDR3 DNA: TGTGCCAGCATCGGGACAGGGTTCGAACAGCCCCAGCATTTT

J gene: TRBJ1-1
clone size: NA
CDR3 length: 13
D gene: NA
V gene: TRBV28
CDR3 protein: CASSLTTYGEAFF
CDR3 DNA: TGTGCCAGCAGTTTAACTACTTACGGTGAAGCTTTCTTT

J gene: TRBJ2-6
clone size: NA
CDR3 length: 16
D gene: TRBD1
V gene: TRBV4-1
CDR3 protein: CASSEGQVVGANVLTF
CDR3 DNA: TGCGCCAGCAGCGAAGGACAGGTGGTTGGGGCCAACGTCCTGACTTTC

J gene: TRBJ1-1
clone size: few
CDR3 length: 13
D gene: NA
V gene: TRBV5-1
CDR3 protein: CASSPTAGAEAFF
CDR3 DNA: TGCGCCAGCAGCCCCACGGCCGGCGCTGAAGCTTTCTTT

J gene: TRBJ1-1
clone size: few
CDR3 length: 13
D gene: NA
V gene: TRBV5-1
CDR3 protein: CASSTPTNTEAFF
CDR3 DNA: TGCGCCAGCAGCACACCGACGAACACTGAAGCTTTCTTT

J gene: TRBJ2-7
clone size: NA
CDR3 length: 13
D gene: NA
V gene: TRBV10-3
CDR3 protein: CAISESQETKQYF
CDR3 DNA: TGTGCCATCAGTGAGTCGCAGGAAACTAAGCAGTACTTC

J gene: TRBJ1-1
clone size: NA
CDR3 length: 14
D gene: NA
V gene: TRBV9
CDR3 protein: CASSPGNLNTEAFF
CDR3 DNA: TGTGCCAGCAGCCCCGGGAACCTGAACACTGAAGCTTTCTTT

J gene: TRBJ2-7
clone size: NA
CDR3 length: 12
D gene: TRBD1
V gene: TRBV29-1
CDR3 protein: CSVGDSFYEQYF
CDR3 DNA: TGCAGCGTTGGGGACAGCTTTTACGAGCAGTACTTC

J gene: TRBJ2-3
clone size: few
CDR3 length: 11
D gene: NA
V gene: TRBV2
CDR3 protein: CASSLSHTQYF
CDR3 DNA: TGTGCCAGCAGTTTGAGTCATACGCAGTATTTT

J gene: TRBJ1-1
clone size: NA
CDR3 length: 13
D gene: TRBD1
V gene: TRBV6-6
CDR3 protein: CASTTGRNTEAFF
CDR3 DNA: TGTGCCAGCACGACAGGGAGGAACACTGAAGCTTTCTTT

J gene: TRBJ1-4
clone size: NA
CDR3 length: 13
D gene: NA
V gene: TRBV5-6
CDR3 protein: CASSYRAVGKLFF
CDR3 DNA: TGTGCCAGCAGCTACAGGGCGGTTGGGAAACTGTTTTTT

J gene: TRBJ1-2
clone size: many
CDR3 length: 13
D gene: NA
V gene: TRBV28
CDR3 protein: CASSWPGLEGYTF
CDR3 DNA: TGTGCCAGCAGTTGGCCAGGGTTAGAAGGCTACACCTTC

J gene: TRBJ2-5
clone size: NA
CDR3 length: 16
D gene: TRBD2
V gene: TRBV27
CDR3 protein: CASSPWTSGGEETQYF
CDR3 DNA: TGTGCCAGCAGTCCTTGGACTAGCGGGGGGGAAGAGACCCAGTACTTC

J gene: TRBJ1-1
clone size: few
CDR3 length: 14
D gene: NA
V gene: TRBV10-3
CDR3 protein: CAISETDRPTEAFF
CDR3 DNA: TGTGCCATCAGTGAGACCGACAGGCCCACTGAAGCTTTCTTT

J gene: TRBJ2-3
clone size: few
CDR3 length: 13
D gene: NA
V gene: TRBV6-1
CDR3 protein: CASIRENTDTQYF
CDR3 DNA: TGTGCCAGCATTCGGGAGAACACAGATACGCAGTATTTT

J gene: TRBJ1-2
clone size: NA
CDR3 length: 13
D gene: TRBD1
V gene: TRBV5-6
CDR3 protein: CASSLTGDYGYTF
CDR3 DNA: TGTGCCAGCAGCTTGACAGGGGACTATGGCTACACCTTC

J gene: TRBJ2-6
clone size: NA
CDR3 length: 15
D gene: NA
V gene: TRBV4-3
CDR3 protein: CASSQDVSGANVLTF
CDR3 DNA: TGCGCCAGCAGCCAAGATGTTTCTGGGGCCAACGTCCTGACTTTC

J gene: TRBJ1-1
clone size: few
CDR3 length: 14
D gene: NA
V gene: TRBV11-2
CDR3 protein: CASSFAGGNTEAFF
CDR3 DNA: TGTGCCAGCAGCTTCGCGGGCGGGAACACTGAAGCTTTCTTT

J gene: TRBJ1-6
clone size: NA
CDR3 length: 12
D gene: NA
V gene: TRBV13
CDR3 protein: CASSPLGGPLHF
CDR3 DNA: TGTGCCAGCAGCCCCCTCGGGGGACCCCTCCACTTT

J gene: TRBJ2-5
clone size: NA
CDR3 length: 19
D gene: NA
V gene: TRBV5-1
CDR3 protein: CASSWPLHYTGPGRETQYF
CDR3 DNA: TGCGCCAGCAGCTGGCCGCTCCACTACACAGGGCCCGGGAGGGAGACCCAGTACTTC

J gene: TRBJ2-1
clone size: few
CDR3 length: 14
D gene: NA
V gene: TRBV10-1
CDR3 protein: CASSPGGIYNEQFF
CDR3 DNA: TGCGCCAGCAGTCCGGGGGGCATCTACAATGAGCAGTTCTTC

J gene: TRBJ2-7
clone size: NA
CDR3 length: 13
D gene: NA
V gene: TRBV7-9
CDR3 protein: CASSPSGTGEQYF
CDR3 DNA: TGTGCCAGCAGCCCATCCGGGACTGGGGAGCAGTACTTC

J gene: TRBJ1-5
clone size: NA
CDR3 length: 14
D gene: NA
V gene: TRBV6-1
CDR3 protein: CASSEGGVDQPQHF
CDR3 DNA: TGTGCCAGCAGTGAAGGGGGAGTTGATCAGCCCCAGCATTTT

J gene: TRBJ1-3
clone size: NA
CDR3 length: 14
D gene: NA
V gene: TRBV5-6
CDR3 protein: CASSLVSAGNTIYF
CDR3 DNA: TGTGCCAGCAGCTTGGTGTCAGCCGGAAACACCATATATTTT

J gene: TRBJ2-7
clone size: few
CDR3 length: 13
D gene: NA
V gene: TRBV14
CDR3 protein: CASSQVAVFPQYF
CDR3 DNA: TGTGCCAGCAGCCAGGTTGCGGTCTTTCCCCAGTACTTC

J gene: TRBJ1-1
clone size: NA
CDR3 length: 13
D gene: NA
V gene: TRBV29-1
CDR3 protein: CSVVARGGTEAFF
CDR3 DNA: TGCAGCGTTGTGGCCAGGGGAGGGACTGAAGCTTTCTTT

J gene: TRBJ2-5
clone size: NA
CDR3 length: 14
D gene: NA
V gene: TRBV18
CDR3 protein: CASSPSSEYETQYF
CDR3 DNA: TGTGCCAGCTCACCTTCCTCGGAGTATGAGACCCAGTACTTC

J gene: TRBJ2-7
clone size: NA
CDR3 length: 15
D gene: NA
V gene: TRBV6-6
CDR3 protein: CASSYSMDSYYEQYF
CDR3 DNA: TGTGCCAGCAGTTACTCGATGGACAGCTACTACGAGCAGTACTTC

J gene: TRBJ2-5
clone size: NA
CDR3 length: 14
D gene: NA
V gene: TRBV9
CDR3 protein: CASSARFDGETQYF
CDR3 DNA: TGTGCCAGCAGCGCTCGTTTCGATGGGGAGACCCAGTACTTC

J gene: TRBJ1-5
clone size: NA
CDR3 length: 15
D gene: NA
V gene: TRBV7-9
CDR3 protein: CASSSGSFSNQPQHF
CDR3 DNA: TGTGCCAGCAGCTCGGGGAGCTTTAGCAATCAGCCCCAGCATTTT

J gene: TRBJ2-3
clone size: few
CDR3 length: 16
D gene: TRBD1
V gene: TRBV9
CDR3 protein: CASSPRQGAGADTQYF
CDR3 DNA: TGTGCCAGCAGCCCGCGACAGGGGGCAGGGGCAGATACGCAGTATTTT

J gene: TRBJ1-5
clone size: NA
CDR3 length: 17
D gene: TRBD1
V gene: TRBV5-6
CDR3 protein: CASSFIGQGGSNQPQHF
CDR3 DNA: TGTGCCAGCAGCTTCATCGGACAGGGCGGAAGCAATCAGCCCCAGCATTTT

J gene: TRBJ2-1
clone size: few
CDR3 length: 16
D gene: NA
V gene: TRBV18
CDR3 protein: CASSPNTGNSYNEQFF
CDR3 DNA: TGTGCCAGCTCACCGAATACAGGGAACTCCTACAATGAGCAGTTCTTC

J gene: TRBJ2-1
clone size: NA
CDR3 length: 15
D gene: NA
V gene: TRBV5-1
CDR3 protein: CASSRYQDSNSEQFF
CDR3 DNA: TGCGCCAGCAGCCGGTACCAGGACAGCAATTCTGAGCAGTTCTTC

J gene: TRBJ2-5
clone size: NA
CDR3 length: 14
D gene: TRBD1
V gene: TRBV7-2
CDR3 protein: CASRSGTGGEAQYF
CDR3 DNA: TGTGCCAGCAGATCCGGGACAGGGGGCGAGGCCCAGTACTTC

J gene: TRBJ2-7
clone size: NA
CDR3 length: 14
D gene: TRBD2
V gene: TRBV7-9
CDR3 protein: CASSLSGEWEEQYF
CDR3 DNA: TGTGCCAGCAGCTTGAGCGGGGAGTGGGAAGAGCAGTACTTC